The 23 T cell receptor beta chains below all came from one sample that was sequenced in a study of shared T cell receptors in the human thymus. Sequenced by immunoSEQ multiplex PCR; TCRdb stores in-frame clones only, minus some. The data contain some 400,000 clones, around 95% of them seen just once; the ten biggest clones take up 0.015% to 0.025%. The specimen sequenced was thymocytes. These receptors all stem from a human donor.

The chain links TRBV28 to TRBJ2-7; 13 positions match TRBD2. Looked up from germline, CDR1 is MDHEN and CDR2 is SYDVKM. The V and J ends lost 5 bases and 5 bases, in that order; junction bases with no gene match: 9. The CDR3 runs 16 residues. CDR3 sequence (DNA): TGTGCCAGCAGTCCCCCACTAGCGGGAGGGCCCCACGAGCAGTACTTC. Translation gives CASSPPLAGGPHEQYF.

This chain uses TRBV28 with TRBJ2-7; D is unclear. The CDR3 loop spans 14 amino acids. Germline V lookup: CDR1 MDHEN, CDR2 SYDVKM. Trimming stripped 5 bases from V and 0 bases from J, with 11 bases between. The CDR3 bases are TGTGCCAGCAGTCCAGACCGAATCTCCTACGAGCAGTACTTC. Protein sequence: CASSPDRISYEQYF.

This clone was detected only once. J is TRBJ2-3 and V is TRBV5-4; 12 bases fit TRBD1. V was pared by 7 bases and J by 8 bases, with 11 bases of the junction left unmatched. The CDR3 sequence is 15 residues long. Germline V gene sequence: CDR1 SGHNT, CDR2 YYREEE (reference sequence). This CDR3 reads CASYGTGGESATQYF. As DNA, the CDR3 is TGTGCCAGCTATGGGACAGGGGGCGAATCCGCTACGCAGTATTTT.

The V and J genes are TRBV7-9 and TRBJ1-2; D remains ambiguous. The V gene lost 1 base and the J gene lost 8 bases, with 5 bases spanning the gap. This CDR3 is built from 11 residues. CDR1 is SEHNR, CDR2 FQNEAQ, per germline (reference sequence). The CDR3: CASSLDRGYTF. CDR3 nucleotides: TGTGCCAGCAGCTTAGACCGGGGCTACACCTTC. Supplemented by reference TRBV7-9 and TRBJ1-2, the full variable domain reads DTGVSQNPRHKITKRGQNVTFRCDPISEHNRLYWYRQTLGQGPEFLTYFQNEAQLEKSRLLSDRFSAERPKGSFSTLEIQRTEQGDSAMYLCASSLDRGYTFGSGTRLTVV.

V usage is TRBV10-3 and J usage is TRBJ2-1; TRBD2 matches at 13 bases. Germline-derived CDR1 and CDR2 are ENHRY and SYGVKD. V was pared by 0 bases and J by 8 bases, with 7 bases of the junction left unmatched. CDR3 length: 17 residues. The CDR3 region has the DNA TGTGCCATCAGTGAGTCTACCACTAGCGGGAGGGCTGATGAGCAGTTCTTC. Protein sequence: CAISESTTSGRADEQFF.

In this sample, this clone turned up once. V usage is TRBV6-9 and J usage is TRBJ2-2, with 9 nucleotides matching TRBD2. Germline CDR1 is MNHGY and CDR2 is SVAAGI. J lost 4 bases, V lost 4 bases, and 7 bases had no gene match. The CDR3 sequence is 16 residues long. CDR3 in DNA: TGTGCCAGCAGTTGGAATAGCGGGAGCTTCACCGGGGAGCTGTTTTTT. Amino acid sequence: CASSWNSGSFTGELFF.

In DNA, the CDR3 is TGTGCCAGCAGTCCTACAGGGCGGGTCGGATACCAGCATTTT. Residues: CASSPTGRVGYQHF. The chain is built from TRBV27 and TRBJ1-5, with a weak D call TRBD1 (6 bases). The CDR3 is 14 residues long. V lost 5 bases and J 12 bases, leaving 20 bases between the germline ends. Per the germline V gene, CDR1 is MNHEY and CDR2 is SMNVEV (reference sequence).

CDR3 sequence reads: CASSLVGRGQSMRRTEAFF. CDR3 DNA sequence: TGTGCCAGCAGCTTAGTAGGCAGGGGGCAATCAATGAGGAGGACTGAAGCTTTCTTT. The chain recombines TRBV7-2 with TRBJ1-1, with 8 bases that match TRBD1. J lost 5 bases, V lost 1 base, and 18 bases had no gene match. The CDR3 runs 19 residues. Germline V gives CDR1 SGHTA, CDR2 FQGNSA. The full variable domain, with the rest looked up from reference TRBV7-2 and TRBJ1-1, is GAGVSQSPSNKVTEKGKDVELRCDPISGHTALYWYRQSLGQGLEFLIYFQGNSAPDKSGLPSDRFSAERTGGSVSTLTIQRTQQEDSAVYLCASSLVGRGQSMRRTEAFFGQGTRLTVV.

The chain has TRBV7-7 and TRBJ2-7, with D hard to call. Germline-derived CDR1 and CDR2 are SSHAT and FNYEAQ (reference sequence). V lost 1 base and J 2 bases, leaving 12 bases between the germline ends. This CDR3 contains 15 residues. CDR3 sequence (DNA): TGTGCCAGCAGCTTAGGGTCTGACCGCACCTACGAGCAGTACTTC. It translates to CASSLGSDRTYEQYF.

The rearrangement joins TRBV5-8 to TRBJ2-7; D unresolved. V was trimmed by 0 bases and J by 5 bases, leaving 12 bases between them. Germline CDR1 is SGHTS and CDR2 is YDEGEE. CDR3 length equals 14 residues. The CDR3 reads CASSLGKGLDEQYF. As DNA, the CDR3 is TGTGCCAGCAGCTTGGGGAAAGGTTTGGACGAGCAGTACTTC.

V is TRBV19 and J is TRBJ2-1; TRBD1 matches 10 bases. Losses at the gene ends were 9 bases for V and 12 bases for J; bases not matched to a gene: 8. CDR3 length equals 12 residues. The germline V gene encodes CDR1 LNHDA and CDR2 SQIVND (reference sequence). The CDR3 here is CASDSRTGGQFF. CDR3 nucleotides: TGTGCCAGCGATTCAAGGACAGGGGGGCAGTTCTTC.

This clone was picked up a small number of times. The chain couples TRBV4-2 to TRBJ2-7; D gene ambiguous. This CDR3 has 15 residues. CDR1 and CDR2 from the germline V gene are LGHNA and YNFKEQ. Trimming took 0 bases from V and 1 from J, leaving 10 bases between them. As DNA, the CDR3 is TGTGCCAGCAGCCAAGATTTGGGCGGATCCTACGAGCAGTACTTC. This codes for CASSQDLGGSYEQYF.

The chain has TRBV2 and TRBJ1-2; 11 bases are shared with TRBD1. This CDR3 is 13 amino acids long. The junction had 4 bases not matched to a gene; V was cut back by 9 bases and J by 4 bases. CDR1 and CDR2 from the germline V gene are SNHLY and FYNNEI. The CDR3 coding sequence is TGTGCCAGAGGGACAGGGGGTAGCTATGGCTACACCTTC. The encoded protein is CARGTGGSYGYTF.

The V and J genes are TRBV27 and TRBJ1-1; 9 bases match TRBD1. The CDR3 length is 16 residues. The V gene's germline CDR1 is MNHEY and CDR2 SMNVEV (reference sequence). V gave up 0 bases and J gave up 4 bases; unmatched junction bases: 6. The CDR3 loop reads CASSLSTGGGCTEAFF. CDR3 nucleotide sequence: TGTGCCAGCAGTTTATCCACAGGGGGCGGGTGCACTGAAGCTTTCTTT.

V gene TRBV28 combines with J gene TRBJ2-5; 8 bases align to TRBD1. The V and J ends lost 6 bases and 0 bases, in that order; junction bases with no gene match: 6. Germline loops: CDR1 MDHEN, CDR2 SYDVKM. This CDR3 comprises 15 residues. In nucleotides, the CDR3 is TGTGCCAGCAGGGGACAGGCCCAGTACCAAGAGACCCAGTACTTC. Translating gives CASRGQAQYQETQYF.

V usage is TRBV7-3 and J usage is TRBJ2-3; D is unresolved. V was cut by 1 base and J by 2 bases, with 7 bases left in between. Germline lookup yields CDR1 SGHTA and CDR2 FQGTGA. The length of the CDR3 is 14 residues. The CDR3 reads CASSLNENTDTQYF. The CDR3 DNA sequence: TGTGCCAGCAGCTTAAACGAGAACACAGATACGCAGTATTTT.

The chain employs TRBV19 and TRBJ1-5, with a possible D match to TRBD1 (6 bases). The CDR3 is 14 residues long. From germline, CDR1 is LNHDA and CDR2 SQIVND (reference sequence). Trimming pared 11 bases from V and 6 bases from J, leaving 20 bases between. The CDR3 loop reads CASLGRGQGQPQHF. CDR3 sequence (DNA): TGTGCCTCACTTGGCAGGGGTCAAGGTCAGCCCCAGCATTTT.

The rearrangement links TRBV5-4 to TRBJ1-5; 7 bases align to TRBD1. Germline CDR1 SGHNT, CDR2 YYREEE (reference sequence). The V gene end was trimmed by 4 bases and the J gene end by 6 bases; junction bases not matched to a gene: 4. The CDR3 is made up of 13 amino acids. The CDR3: CASSAGQSQPQHF. In DNA form, the CDR3 reads TGTGCCAGCAGCGCGGGACAGAGTCAGCCCCAGCATTTT.

V is TRBV7-3 and J is TRBJ2-3, with 14 bases that match TRBD2. The V segment lost 5 bases and the J segment 5 bases; nucleotides outside the gene matches: 12. This CDR3 comprises 18 residues. The germline CDR1 and CDR2 sequences are SGHTA and FQGTGA. In DNA form, the CDR3 reads TGTGCCAGCAGCCAAGCGACTAGCGGGAGGGCCCAAGTAGATACGCAGTATTTT. The encoded protein is CASSQATSGRAQVDTQYF.

The CDR3, as DNA: TGTGCCAGCGGATCCCAGGGTCGGGTCAATGAGCAGTTCTTC. Translating gives CASGSQGRVNEQFF. The rearrangement links TRBV6-1 to TRBJ2-1, with a possible D match to TRBD1 (5 bases). Germline lookup yields CDR1 MNHNS and CDR2 SASEGT. With 8 bases removed from V and 6 bases from J, the gap between germline ends came to 17 bases. This CDR3 has 14 residues.

This clone appeared a few times. The rearrangement links TRBV2 to TRBJ2-1; D unresolved. V was clipped by 2 bases and J by 7 bases, with 6 bases between them. The germline CDR1 and CDR2 sequences are SNHLY and FYNNEI. This CDR3 comprises 12 residues. CDR3 nucleotide sequence: TGTGCCAGCAGTGAAATGGGGAATGAGCAGTTCTTC. Translating gives CASSEMGNEQFF.

J is TRBJ2-7 and V is TRBV6-6, with D maybe TRBD2 (6 bases). V lost 1 base and J lost 6, with 16 bases in between. This CDR3 spans 15 amino acids. Per germline, CDR1 MNHNY and CDR2 SVGAGI (reference sequence). The CDR3 region has the DNA TGTGCCAGCAGTTACTATTGGGAGGACACAGGCGAGCAGTACTTC. Translated: CASSYYWEDTGEQYF.

The chain combines TRBV27 with TRBJ2-1, with D hard to call. The CDR3 length is 11 residues. Germline V gives CDR1 MNHEY, CDR2 SMNVEV (reference sequence). Trimming stripped 7 bases from V and 5 bases from J, with 6 bases between. The CDR3 loop reads CASTEHNEQFF. The CDR3, as DNA: TGTGCCAGCACGGAGCACAATGAGCAGTTCTTC.